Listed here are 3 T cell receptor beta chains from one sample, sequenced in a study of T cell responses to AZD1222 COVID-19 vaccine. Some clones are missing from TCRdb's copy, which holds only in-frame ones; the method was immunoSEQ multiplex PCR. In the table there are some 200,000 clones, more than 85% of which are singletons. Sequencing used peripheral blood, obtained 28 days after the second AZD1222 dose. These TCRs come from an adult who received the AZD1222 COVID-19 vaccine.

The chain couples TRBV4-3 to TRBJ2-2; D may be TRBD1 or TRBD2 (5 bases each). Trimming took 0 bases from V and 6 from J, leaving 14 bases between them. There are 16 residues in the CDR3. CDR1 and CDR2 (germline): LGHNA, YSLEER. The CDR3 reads CASSQDRAGTPGELFF. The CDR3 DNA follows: TGCGCCAGCAGCCAAGATCGAGCAGGGACCCCCGGGGAGCTGTTTTTT.

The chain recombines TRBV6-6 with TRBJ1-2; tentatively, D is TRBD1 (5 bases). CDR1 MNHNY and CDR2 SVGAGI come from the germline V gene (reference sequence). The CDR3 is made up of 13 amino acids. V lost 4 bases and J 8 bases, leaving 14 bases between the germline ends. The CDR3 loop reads CASSSPPGLGYTF. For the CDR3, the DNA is TGTGCCAGCAGTTCCCCCCCAGGGTTGGGCTACACCTTC.

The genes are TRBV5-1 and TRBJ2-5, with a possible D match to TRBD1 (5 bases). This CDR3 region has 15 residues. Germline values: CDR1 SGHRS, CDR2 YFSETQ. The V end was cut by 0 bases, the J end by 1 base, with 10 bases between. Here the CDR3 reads CASSLAQGGQETQYF. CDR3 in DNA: TGCGCCAGCAGCTTGGCCCAGGGTGGCCAAGAGACCCAGTACTTC.